This TCR beta chain was found in a study of shared clonotypes between healthy human individuals. Overall study: CD4 naive and CD4 memory each took three plates per donor, while CD8 naive took two and CD8 memory one.

The V gene end was trimmed by 4 bases and the J gene end by 3 bases; junction bases not matched to a gene: 8. Germline CDR1 and CDR2: SGHRS and YFSETQ. This CDR3 region has 15 residues. Method: immunoSEQ multiplex PCR; TCRdb's copy keeps in-frame clones and lacks some. The data hold 2 million to 2.5 million clones, with about 92% observed a single time. The source of this sequence is a man aged 18-30 years in good health. Some clones in this sample may be carry-over from other donors' samples. This chain uses TRBV5-1 with TRBJ2-7; 9 positions match TRBD1. Source material: naive CD4+ T cells from PBMCs. Subset here: CD45RA+ positively selected. CDR3 sequence reads: CASSRTGGGYYEQYF. The CDR3 DNA follows: TGCGCCAGCAGCCGTACAGGGGGCGGTTACTACGAGCAGTACTTC. The entire variable domain, with the rest obtained from reference TRBV5-1 and TRBJ2-7, is as follows: KAGVTQTPRYLIKTRGQQVTLSCSPISGHRSVSWYQQTPGQGLQFLFEYFSETQRNKGNFPGRFSGRQFSNSRSEMNVSTLELGDSALYLCASSRTGGGYYEQYFGPGTRLTVT.